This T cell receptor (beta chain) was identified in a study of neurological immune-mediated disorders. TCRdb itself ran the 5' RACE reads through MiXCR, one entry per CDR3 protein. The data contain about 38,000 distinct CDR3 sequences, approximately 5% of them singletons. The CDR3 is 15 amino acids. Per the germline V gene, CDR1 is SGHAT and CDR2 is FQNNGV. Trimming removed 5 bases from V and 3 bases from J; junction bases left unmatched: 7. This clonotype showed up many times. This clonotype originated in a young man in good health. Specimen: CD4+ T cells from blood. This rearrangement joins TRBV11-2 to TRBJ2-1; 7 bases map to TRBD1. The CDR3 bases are TGTGCCAGCAGCACTTACAGGGGCCTCTACAATGAGCAGTTCTTC. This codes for CASSTYRGLYNEQFF.